The subject of this entry is one T cell receptor beta chain. Its antigen is currently unknown. This specimen comes from a study of T-cell memory formation after mild COVID-19. Study details: The study found TCR clusters largely donor specific.

Study-wide points: The study found balanced CD4/CD8 in clones contracting day 15 to 85 and a CD4+ lean in later expanders. CD4+ clones that contracted lay mainly in CM and EM; CD8+ ones lay in EMRA.

Per germline, CDR1 SGHAT and CDR2 FQNNGV. With V trimmed by 2 bases and J by 5 bases, 8 bases remained unmatched. The CDR3 length is 15 residues. Using constant-segment primers, 5'RACE produced TCR alpha and TCR beta cDNA libraries carrying sample barcodes and UMIs. Each CDR3 protein gets one entry after TCRdb re-called the 5' RACE reads with MiXCR. The sample records approximately 88,000 distinct CDR3 sequences, roughly 23% being singletons. Specimen: PBMCs or a T cell subset sorted from them (not recorded which). The TCR sequence derives from a young man who had mild COVID-19 (a few samples of this study predate the infection). Cell type and time point are not known. V usage is TRBV11-2 and J usage is TRBJ2-7; TRBD1 matches at 8 bases. The CDR3 DNA follows: TGTGCCAGCAGCTTATTTCCCAGGGGGCAGGACGAGCAGTACTTC. The encoded protein is CASSLFPRGQDEQYF.